The clone carrying this TCR beta chain occurred once. The antigen is unknown. The sample originates from a study of shared clonotypes between healthy human individuals. Study-wide results and limits: Memory subsets generally showed lower estimated richness than naive subsets. Clonotype sharing among donors, it was expected, would be affected by sequencing depth.

CDR1 is LNHDA and CDR2 is SQIVND in the germline V gene (reference sequence). The CDR3 is 16 amino acids. V dropped 5 bases and J dropped 7; count of bases not matched to a gene: 16. Original processing notes: ImmunoSEQ yielded junction-only sequences lacking quality scores, so filtering differed. Method: immunoSEQ multiplex PCR; TCRdb's copy keeps in-frame clones and lacks some. V, J and clone size derive from that table, while D and trimming were established from the DNA sequence. The data show some 350,000 clones, around 72% seen once. Memory CD4+ cells were the fraction left after CD45RA+ naive selection.

This chain links TRBV19 with TRBJ1-2, with 7 bases lining up with TRBD1. The sequenced sample consisted of memory CD4+ T cells sorted from blood. Specified subset: CD45RA-negative fraction. The TCR sequence derives from a young man in good health. The CDR3 is CASSALTTGARSGYTF. CDR3 DNA sequence: TGTGCCAGTAGTGCACTGACCACAGGGGCAAGGTCTGGCTACACCTTC.